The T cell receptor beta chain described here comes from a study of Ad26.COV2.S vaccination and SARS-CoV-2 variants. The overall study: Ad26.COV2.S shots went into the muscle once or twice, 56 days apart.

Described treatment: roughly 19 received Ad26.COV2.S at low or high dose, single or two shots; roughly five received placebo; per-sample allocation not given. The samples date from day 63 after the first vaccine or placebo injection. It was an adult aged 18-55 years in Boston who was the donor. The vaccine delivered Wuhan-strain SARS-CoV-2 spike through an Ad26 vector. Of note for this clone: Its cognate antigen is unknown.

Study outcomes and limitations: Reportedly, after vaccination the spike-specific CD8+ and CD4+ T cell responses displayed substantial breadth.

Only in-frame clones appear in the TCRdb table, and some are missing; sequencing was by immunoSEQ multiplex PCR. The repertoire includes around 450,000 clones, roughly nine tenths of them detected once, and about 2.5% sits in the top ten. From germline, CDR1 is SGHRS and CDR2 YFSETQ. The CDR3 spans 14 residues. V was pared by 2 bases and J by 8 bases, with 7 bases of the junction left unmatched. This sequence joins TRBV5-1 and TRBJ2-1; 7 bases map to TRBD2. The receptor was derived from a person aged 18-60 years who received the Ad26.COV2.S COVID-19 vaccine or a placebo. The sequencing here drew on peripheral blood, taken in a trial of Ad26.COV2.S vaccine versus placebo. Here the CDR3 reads CASSFFAGADEQFF. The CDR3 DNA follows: TGCGCCAGCAGCTTTTTCGCGGGAGCGGATGAGCAGTTCTTC.